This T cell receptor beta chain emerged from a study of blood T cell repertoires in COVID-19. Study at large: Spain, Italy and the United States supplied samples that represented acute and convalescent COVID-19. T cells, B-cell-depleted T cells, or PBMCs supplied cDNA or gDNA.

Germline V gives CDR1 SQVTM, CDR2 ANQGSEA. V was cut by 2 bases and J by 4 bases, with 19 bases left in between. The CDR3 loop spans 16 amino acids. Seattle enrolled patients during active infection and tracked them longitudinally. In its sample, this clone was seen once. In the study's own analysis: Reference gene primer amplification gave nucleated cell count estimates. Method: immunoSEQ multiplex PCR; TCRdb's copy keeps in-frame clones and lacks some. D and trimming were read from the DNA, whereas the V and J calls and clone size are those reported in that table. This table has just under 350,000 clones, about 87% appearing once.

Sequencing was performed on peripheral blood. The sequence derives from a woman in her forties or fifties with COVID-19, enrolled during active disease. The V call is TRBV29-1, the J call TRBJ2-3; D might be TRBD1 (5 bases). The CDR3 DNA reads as TGCAGCGTTGAATTGGGGTTGGCAGGGATGGCAGATACGCAGTATTTT. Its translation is CSVELGLAGMADTQYF.